This T cell receptor beta chain was sequenced in a study of Tregs in tolerant kidney transplant recipients (dated by TCRdb to the late 2010s). For the study in its entirety: Additional Treg samples were obtained from a roughly 3-day mixed lymphocyte reaction with belatacept, with some samples followed by a roughly five-day donor restimulation, before recipient CD4+CD25+CD127- cells were sorted. Antibodies distinguished recipient from donor cells when sorting primary belatacept mixed lymphocyte reaction cultures. Before combined kidney and bone marrow transplantation, this study identified donor-specific regulatory T cells using TCRbeta sequencing and then followed those same cells after transplant. TCRbeta repertoire sequencing was used in a few healthy controls to compare several ways of expanding Tregs specific for an allogeneic donor. The paper's findings and limits, for the study overall: Biological reproducibility was not directly addressed, though technical replication error appeared minimal. Expanding Tregs with activated donor B cells appeared to identify the most biologically relevant and donor-specific TCRbeta repertoire. Because the study included only a small number of patients, the results must be confirmed in larger populations and under other immunosuppression protocols.

This clone was picked up one time. The specificity of this receptor is unknown. Base quality data are lacking; no much larger clone is found one base away. CDR1 and CDR2 were assigned from the germline V gene as SGHDN and FVKESK. The CDR3 starts with the cysteine, ends with the phenylalanine, and has 16 residues. Only CDR3 DNA remains: 48 bases, in frame from the first base. V gives up 1 base and J gives up 3 bases, and the segment between their germline ends measures 13 bases. Blood from healthy controls was obtained either from healthy volunteers or as purchased buffy coats. Healthy control blood was processed by Ficoll density gradient to PBMCs and cryopreserved; patient PBMCs were collected before and after transplant. For TCRbeta CDR3 sequencing, genomic DNA from the sorted cells was extracted using the QIAGEN DNeasy Blood and Tissue Kit. High-throughput TCRbeta CDR3 sequencing, which included PCR amplification with bias correction and internal controls, was done commercially through immunoSEQ. The original methods were these. A unique productive TCRbeta sequence was defined by the CDR3 nucleotide sequence when primers matched, and otherwise by the CDR3 amino acid sequence together with the Vbeta and Jbeta genes. A sequence counted as donor-reactive if, in CFSE-low cells, the sequence had a frequency of at least 0.01% and was expanded at least 5-fold compared with unstimulated cells. Jensen-Shannon divergence, calculated on the top 100 TCRbeta sequences ranked by frequency, was used to quantify repertoire divergence. For any sample with multiple sequencing runs, sorting error was corrected in each run separately before the runs were pooled. Drawn from immuneACCESS, this table holds only the in-frame rearrangements with V and J called that TCRdb kept. Clones are partly lost; checked studies trace under half to an unresolved V gene and leave the rest unexplained. V and J calls and clone size are copied from that table; D and trimming were computed from the DNA. The sample profile shows 20,000 or so clones; 55% to 75% of them were found once. 3.4% of the sample comes from the top ten.

Sequenced: Tregs from blood cultured with allogeneic cells. This TCR was sampled from a human donor in good health. The rearranged segments are TRBV14 and TRBJ2-1; matching of 5 bases hints at TRBD2 as the D gene. The DNA reads TGTGCCAGCAGCCAAGTGAGGTCTAGCCACTACAATGAGCAGTTCTTC. The resulting protein is CASSQVRSSHYNEQFF.